Presented here are 22 T cell receptor beta chains from one specimen sequenced in a study of cytomegalovirus exposure and HLA in healthy donors. The study ran its PCR with 60 Vbeta and 13 Jbeta primers. Data came from immunoSEQ multiplex PCR; TCRdb stores just in-frame clones and leaves some out. The sample includes about 140,000 clones, around 78% of them seen just once. The sample taken for sequencing was PBMCs. Source of these receptors: a woman aged 18-30 years in good health and CMV-seropositive.

V gene TRBV5-8 combines with J gene TRBJ2-1; D perhaps matches TRBD1 (5 bases). The CDR3 runs to 15 residues. The V end lost 3 bases, the J end lost 8 bases, and 18 bases lay between the germline ends. Germline CDR1 is SGHTS and CDR2 is YDEGEE. CDR3 bases: TGTGCCAGCAGCTCCTGGAGTAAGGGGTTAGATGAGCAGTTCTTC. It codes for CASSSWSKGLDEQFF.

CDR3 sequence: CASSEGLVNSPLHF. The CDR3 nucleotides read TGTGCCAGCAGTGAGGGACTGGTAAATTCACCCCTCCACTTT. The V call is TRBV6-5, the J call TRBJ1-6; possibly TRBD1 for D (5 bases). The CDR3 consists of 14 residues. Germline CDR1 is MNHEY and CDR2 is SVGAGI. The V and J ends lost 5 bases and 7 bases respectively, with 12 bases between them.

This clone was counted only a few times. The J gene is TRBJ1-6, the V gene TRBV7-9; D is unclear. The ends were cut back, 5 bases at V and 2 bases at J, with 10 bases in the middle. Germline CDR1 reads SEHNR; CDR2 reads FQNEAQ (reference sequence). This CDR3 is built from 15 residues. The CDR3 sequence is CASSTPGTYNSPLHF. The CDR3 region has the DNA TGTGCCAGCAGCACCCCGGGGACCTATAATTCACCCCTCCACTTT.

This clone was picked up a small number of times. The chain carries TRBV5-1 and TRBJ2-7; TRBD1 might be the D (5 bases). Germline values: CDR1 SGHRS, CDR2 YFSETQ. The length of the CDR3 is 13 residues. V shed 0 bases and J shed 4 bases, with 8 bases lying between them. CDR3 DNA sequence: TGCGCCAGCAGCTTGGAGGGGCGTTACGAGCAGTACTTC. Amino acids: CASSLEGRYEQYF. Combining the CDR3 with reference TRBV5-1 and TRBJ2-7 gives the whole variable domain KAGVTQTPRYLIKTRGQQVTLSCSPISGHRSVSWYQQTPGQGLQFLFEYFSETQRNKGNFPGRFSGRQFSNSRSEMNVSTLELGDSALYLCASSLEGRYEQYFGPGTRLTVT.

In its sample, this clone was seen once. The rearrangement links TRBV19 to TRBJ1-5, with D possibly being TRBD1 (5 bases). The V and J ends lost 0 bases and 1 base respectively, with 10 bases between them. CDR3 size: 16 residues. The germline V gene encodes CDR1 LNHDA and CDR2 SQIVND (reference sequence). The CDR3 DNA sequence: TGTGCCAGTAGTATAGAGTTGGGGCAAAGCAATCAGCCCCAGCATTTT. Translated, it gives CASSIELGQSNQPQHF.

The chain carries TRBV10-3 and TRBJ1-6, with TRBD1 as a possible D gene (5 bases). The V and J ends lost 5 bases and 7 bases respectively, with 12 bases between them. Germline V gives CDR1 ENHRY, CDR2 SYGVKD. This CDR3 is built from 14 residues. CDR3 loop: CAISWGESNSPLHF. The CDR3 DNA reads TGTGCCATCAGTTGGGGGGAGTCAAATTCACCCCTCCACTTT.

J is TRBJ2-3 and V is TRBV27; a weak D match, TRBD2 (6 bases). V lost 8 bases to trimming and J lost 4 bases, with 10 bases between them. From germline, CDR1 is MNHEY and CDR2 SMNVEV (reference sequence). The CDR3 extends over 12 amino acids. CDR3 loop: CASHRRADTQYF. The CDR3, as DNA: TGTGCCAGCCACAGGAGGGCAGATACGCAGTATTTT.

This clone showed up just a few times. The chain recombines TRBV7-2 with TRBJ2-3; 11 nucleotides match TRBD1. Germline V gene lookup returns CDR1 SGHTA and CDR2 FQGNSA. The CDR3 extends over 16 amino acids. With V trimmed by 8 bases and J by 4 bases, 11 bases remained unmatched. Here the CDR3 DNA reads TGTGCCAGCCGACTTCGGGACAGGGGGGTAGCAGATACGCAGTATTTT. Encoded protein: CASRLRDRGVADTQYF.

The chain couples TRBV27 to TRBJ1-2, with 10 positions matching TRBD1. Germline V gives CDR1 MNHEY, CDR2 SMNVEV (reference sequence). The CDR3 sequence is 16 residues long. Losses at the gene ends were 2 bases for V and 2 bases for J; bases not matched to a gene: 5. The chain's CDR3 is CASSLKGQGLNYGYTF. CDR3 DNA sequence: TGTGCCAGCAGTTTAAAGGGACAGGGGTTAAACTATGGCTACACCTTC.

This clone was picked up a small number of times. The CDR3 DNA reads as TGTGCCAGCAGCGTAGGGGGAGGGGGTAACACTGAAGCTTTCTTT. Translation gives CASSVGGGGNTEAFF. The gene calls are TRBV9 and TRBJ1-1; possible D gene TRBD1, 6 bases. With 0 bases removed from V and 2 bases from J, the gap between germline ends came to 11 bases. Germline CDR1 reads SGDLS; CDR2 reads YYNGEE. The CDR3 contains 15 residues.

The rearrangement links TRBV7-8 to TRBJ1-1; D is undetermined. Trimming cost V 3 bases and J 0 bases, with 11 bases left between them. There are 15 residues in the CDR3. CDR1 is SGHVS, CDR2 FQNEAQ, per germline. DNA of the CDR3: TGTGCCAGCAGCTTCCCCGGAGACCTGAACACTGAAGCTTTCTTT. As protein: CASSFPGDLNTEAFF.

The chain has TRBV4-1 and TRBJ2-7; 7 bases are a match to TRBD1. Germline V CDR1 and CDR2: MGHRA, YSYEKL. Trimming removed 3 bases from V and 4 bases from J; junction bases left unmatched: 9. The CDR3 totals 15 residues. In nucleotides, the CDR3 is TGCGCCAGCAGCCAGGACGACAGGGCAGGGTACGAGCAGTACTTC. This sequence encodes CASSQDDRAGYEQYF.

This chain joins TRBV10-3 and TRBJ2-3; D might be TRBD1 (6 bases). The germline CDR1 and CDR2 sequences are ENHRY and SYGVKD. The length of the CDR3 is 14 residues. V gave up 0 bases and J gave up 4 bases, with 8 bases separating them. CDR3 in DNA: TGTGCCATCAGTGAGTCTGCAGGGGCAGATACGCAGTATTTT. This encodes CAISESAGADTQYF.

The CDR3 region has the DNA TGTGCCAGCAGGAGGACAGGGTCTAACACTGAAGCTTTCTTT. It is translated as CASRRTGSNTEAFF. The V and J genes are TRBV6-5 and TRBJ1-1; 8 positions match TRBD1. This CDR3 comprises 14 residues. Per the germline V gene, CDR1 is MNHEY and CDR2 is SVGAGI. The J segment lost 2 bases and the V segment lost 6 bases, leaving 5 bases of the junction unmatched.

V usage is TRBV6-5 and J usage is TRBJ1-5; D is unresolved. Trimming stripped 0 bases from V and 4 bases from J, with 4 bases between. Per the germline V gene, CDR1 is MNHEY and CDR2 is SVGAGI. The CDR3 is 13 amino acids. CDR3 region: CASSYSPNQPQHF. CDR3 in DNA: TGTGCCAGCAGTTACTCCCCAAATCAGCCCCAGCATTTT.

V and J are TRBV13 and TRBJ1-1; no reliable D call. Germline lookup yields CDR1 PRHDT and CDR2 FYEKMQ (reference sequence). Trimming took 4 bases from V and 7 from J, leaving 10 bases between them. There are 12 residues in the CDR3. The CDR3 nucleotides are TGTGCCAGCAGCTCCCAGCCGGGTGAAGCTTTCTTT. Amino acids: CASSSQPGEAFF. Filled out from reference TRBV13 and TRBJ1-1, the complete variable domain reads AAGVIQSPRHLIKEKRETATLKCYPIPRHDTVYWYQQGPGQDPQFLISFYEKMQSDKGSIPDRFSAQQFSDYHSELNMSSLELGDSALYFCASSSQPGEAFFGQGTRLTVV.

CDR3 loop: CASSTPGLLTDTQYF. The CDR3 DNA follows: TGTGCCAGCAGCACGCCGGGACTCCTCACAGATACGCAGTATTTT. The chain is built from TRBV13 and TRBJ2-3; tentatively, D is TRBD2 (6 bases). Trimming left V 5 bases short and J 2 bases short, with 14 bases between. There are 15 residues in the CDR3. Germline lookup yields CDR1 PRHDT and CDR2 FYEKMQ (reference sequence).

J is TRBJ2-7 and V is TRBV4-1, with 7 bases fitting TRBD2. The V segment lost 4 bases and the J segment 3 bases; nucleotides outside the gene matches: 3. The CDR3 runs to 13 residues. Germline CDR1 MGHRA, CDR2 YSYEKL. CDR3 DNA sequence: TGCGCCAGCAGCCGACTAGCTTTCTACGAGCAGTACTTC. Protein sequence: CASSRLAFYEQYF.

J is TRBJ2-3 and V is TRBV7-9, with D hard to call. The CDR3 has 13 residues. Deletions cut 7 bases from V and 0 bases from J, with 8 bases between. The germline gives CDR1 SEHNR, CDR2 FQNEAQ (reference sequence). This chain's CDR3 is CASTGPSTDTQYF. The CDR3 DNA reads as TGTGCCAGCACAGGCCCTAGCACAGATACGCAGTATTTT.

The chain employs TRBV4-1 and TRBJ1-1; D is unresolved. The ends were cut back, 0 bases at V and 5 bases at J, with 13 bases in the middle. Per germline, CDR1 MGHRA and CDR2 YSYEKL. The CDR3 covers 15 residues. The CDR3 DNA reads TGCGCCAGCAGCCAAGAGGTACACAAGATTACTGAAGCTTTCTTT. Protein sequence: CASSQEVHKITEAFF.

This chain links TRBV7-9 with TRBJ2-2; TRBD1 matches 8 bases. Trimming took 6 bases from V and 0 from J; bases not matched to a gene: 6. The CDR3 consists of 16 residues. Germline V lookup: CDR1 SEHNR, CDR2 FQNEAQ (reference sequence). The CDR3 DNA sequence: TGTGCCAGCAGTTCCCAGACAGGGGCGAACACCGGGGAGCTGTTTTTT. This translates into CASSSQTGANTGELFF.

The chain links TRBV27 to TRBJ1-6; the D is unclear. From germline, CDR1 is MNHEY and CDR2 SMNVEV (reference sequence). The CDR3 has 16 amino acids. With 6 bases removed from V and 6 bases from J, the gap between germline ends came to 18 bases. This CDR3 reads CASRVGVNHFNSPLHF. The DNA for the CDR3 is TGTGCCAGCAGGGTGGGCGTTAACCATTTTAATTCACCCCTCCACTTT.